These T cell receptor beta chains were read from a single sample in a study of blood T cell repertoires in COVID-19. The assay was immunoSEQ multiplex PCR, and TCRdb's table has in-frame clones only and misses some. Of around 210,000 clones listed, around 85% are singletons. What was sequenced was peripheral blood. The source of these receptors is a man in his fifties or sixties with COVID-19, enrolled during active disease. CDR3s leave out the opening cysteine and the closing phenylalanine or tryptophan. The order of the fields is CDR3 protein, J gene, V gene.

CDR3: ASSSMARDSPYEQY; J: TRBJ2-7; V: TRBV27
CDR3: SAIEAIADTQY; J: TRBJ2-3; V: TRBV29-1
CDR3: ASMDRYYGYT; J: TRBJ1-2; V: TRBV12-3/TRBV12-4
CDR3: ASSHTNTGELF; J: TRBJ2-2; V: TRBV3-1/TRBV3-2
CDR3: ASTDSSFNYGYT; J: TRBJ1-2; V: TRBV19
CDR3: ASSVGGSQETQY; J: TRBJ2-5; V: TRBV9
CDR3: ASSRGASSYEQY; J: TRBJ2-7; V: TRBV18
CDR3: ASGDGRPYEQY; J: TRBJ2-7; V: TRBV21-1
CDR3: ASSISRQVIAEAF; J: TRBJ1-1; V: TRBV19
CDR3: ATSDSGGAETQY; J: TRBJ2-5; V: TRBV24-1
CDR3: ASSLRQGYTGELF; J: TRBJ2-2; V: TRBV5-1
CDR3: ASSASLAGSYNEQF; J: TRBJ2-1; V: TRBV10-1
CDR3: ASSAIQGPKGNTIY; J: TRBJ1-3; V: TRBV27
CDR3: ASSLSGADGYT; J: TRBJ1-2; V: TRBV7-3
CDR3: ASFSGGVAYEQY; J: TRBJ2-7; V: TRBV6-6
CDR3: ASSRTQGAYEQY; J: TRBJ2-7; V: TRBV5-1
CDR3: ASSKRTRGADEQF; J: TRBJ2-1; V: TRBV4-3
CDR3: ASSPGVSNQPQH; J: TRBJ1-5; V: TRBV3-1/TRBV3-2
CDR3: ASSQKLAGGNEQF; J: TRBJ2-1; V: TRBV5-1
CDR3: ASTPGGRGTEAF; J: TRBJ1-1; V: TRBV2
CDR3: ASEGLGISYNEQF; J: TRBJ2-1; V: TRBV7-9
CDR3: ASSPSPVRWSTDTQY; J: TRBJ2-3; V: TRBV18